A selection of T cell receptor beta chains follows, all from one sample in a study of blood T cell repertoires in COVID-19. Here immunoSEQ multiplex PCR was the method, and the copy in TCRdb shows in-frame clones only, minus some. The repertoire consists of under 350,000 clones, with approximately 90% occurring once and the leading ten covering roughly 5%. The sequenced sample was peripheral blood. The receptors here all came from a man in his forties with acute or convalescent COVID-19. CDR3s include the opening cysteine and the closing phenylalanine or tryptophan. The D gene is left open where the match is weak. Part of the rows lack a size; the others show once, few, many or a class for expanded clones.

v_call	d_call	clone_size	j_call	cdr3_nt	cdr3_aa
TRBV5-1	TRBD1	once	TRBJ2-7	TGCGCCAGCAGCTACAGGGGGACCTACGAGCAGTACTTC	CASSYRGTYEQYF
TRBV11-2	TRBD1	.	TRBJ1-3	TGTGCCAGCAGGCTCATGACAGGGGAGAACACCATATATTTT	CASRLMTGENTIYF
TRBV5-1	.	.	TRBJ1-1	TGCGCCAGCAGCTTGGTGGCAGTAACCACTGAAGCTTTCTTT	CASSLVAVTTEAFF
TRBV7-8	TRBD1	.	TRBJ2-7	TGTGCCAGCAGCGTCGGGACAGTCTACGAGCAGTACTTC	CASSVGTVYEQYF
TRBV10-3	.	.	TRBJ2-7	TGTGCCACTATGGGGACTGAGTTCTCCTACGAGCAGTACTTC	CATMGTEFSYEQYF
TRBV6-5	.	.	TRBJ1-3	TGTGCCAGCAGTTACTCAGGGGTATCTGGAAACACCATATATTTT	CASSYSGVSGNTIYF
TRBV3-1/TRBV3-2	.	.	TRBJ1-2	TGTGCCAGCAGCCGCTGGGCAGAGAATTCTAATGGCTACACCTTC	CASSRWAENSNGYTF
TRBV6-5	.	.	TRBJ1-4	TGTGCCAGCAGCCGCGGGATGGGGGAAAAACTGTTTTTT	CASSRGMGEKLFF
TRBV6-5	.	.	TRBJ2-1	TGTGCCAGCAGTTACTTGGAGGGAGTATCCTACAATGAGCAGTTCTTC	CASSYLEGVSYNEQFF
TRBV4-2	.	.	TRBJ2-1	TGTGCCAGCAGCCACGGACTGGACTCTCGGGGTGGTAATGAGCAGTTCTTC	CASSHGLDSRGGNEQFF
TRBV3-1/TRBV3-2	.	.	TRBJ1-4	TGTGCCAGCAGCCAAGATCCAAGATATCCCAGGACAACTAATGAAAAACTGTTTTTT	CASSQDPRYPRTTNEKLFF
TRBV4-2	.	.	TRBJ2-7	TGTGCCAGCAGCCAAGCCCCCACAAACTCCTACGAGCAGTACTTC	CASSQAPTNSYEQYF
TRBV12-3/TRBV12-4	.	.	TRBJ1-5	TGTGCCAGCAGTGGGACAACAGATCAGCCCCAGCATTTT	CASSGTTDQPQHF
TRBV29-1	.	.	TRBJ1-1	TGCAGCGTCAATGTAGGGGCAATGAACACTGAAGCTTTCTTT	CSVNVGAMNTEAFF
TRBV5-6	.	.	TRBJ1-5	TGTGCCAGCAGCTTGCGGAGCAATCAGCCCCAGCATTTT	CASSLRSNQPQHF
TRBV6-5	.	.	TRBJ2-1	TGTGCCAGCAGCAGGGGGCCGGGGGGGCAGTTCTTC	CASSRGPGGQFF
TRBV5-1	.	.	TRBJ1-1	TGCGCCAGCACCCTTGAAGCGGGAATGAACACTGAAGCTTTCTTT	CASTLEAGMNTEAFF
TRBV12-5	.	once	TRBJ2-1	TGTGCTAGTGGTTTGGTCCAACTAACTACCTACAATGAGCAGTTCTTC	CASGLVQLTTYNEQFF
TRBV14	.	.	TRBJ1-1	TGTGCCAGCAGCCAAGATAGAAGGGAGACTGAAGCTTTCTTT	CASSQDRRETEAFF
TRBV5-1	.	.	TRBJ1-2	TGCGCCAGCAGCTTGGGGTCAGGGCAGGACTATGGCTACACCTTC	CASSLGSGQDYGYTF
TRBV5-1	.	once	TRBJ1-1	TGCGCCAGCAGCTCGAGGATTAACACTGAAGCTTTCTTT	CASSSRINTEAFF
TRBV2	TRBD2	.	TRBJ2-7	TGTGCCAGCAGTGACCGTCTAGCGGGGTCGACCTACGAGCAGTACTTC	CASSDRLAGSTYEQYF
TRBV14	.	.	TRBJ1-2	TGTGCCAGCAGCCAAGATCTGTCAGGGCTCTATGGCTACACCTTC	CASSQDLSGLYGYTF
TRBV14	.	.	TRBJ1-2	TGTGCCAGCAGCCGGGACATTTCTAACTATGGCTACACCTTC	CASSRDISNYGYTF
TRBV18	TRBD2	.	TRBJ2-3	TGTGCCAGCTCACGGGGTAGCGGGCCTACAGATACGCAGTATTTT	CASSRGSGPTDTQYF
TRBV19	TRBD1	.	TRBJ1-4	TGTGCCACCTTAGACAGGGCAACTAATGAAAAACTGTTTTTT	CATLDRATNEKLFF
TRBV3-1/TRBV3-2	TRBD1	.	TRBJ2-2	TGTGCCAGCAGCCAAGATATTGGGACAGAAATCACCGGGGAGCTGTTTTTT	CASSQDIGTEITGELFF
TRBV5-5	.	.	TRBJ1-2	TGTGCCAGCAGCCCAAATCCCCCAGGAGGCTACACCTTC	CASSPNPPGGYTF
TRBV5-1	.	.	TRBJ2-2	TGCGCCAGCAGCGATCCCGGGCGGGGGAACACCGGGGAGCTGTTTTTT	CASSDPGRGNTGELFF
TRBV5-4	TRBD1	.	TRBJ1-1	TGTGCCAGCAGCTTGGGAGTCCAGGGGGTCACTGAAGCTTTCTTT	CASSLGVQGVTEAFF
TRBV12-3/TRBV12-4	.	.	TRBJ2-7	TGTGCCAGCAGTTTTTATGGGCAGGGAAGGAACTTC	CASSFYGQGRNF
TRBV5-6	TRBD1	.	TRBJ1-6	TGTGCCAGCAGCCCTGGGTGGGACAGGGCTAATTCACCCCTCCACTTT	CASSPGWDRANSPLHF
TRBV5-1	TRBD2	.	TRBJ2-1	TGCGCCAGCAGCCTGGGACTAGCGGGTGGTTGGAATGAGCAGTTCTTC	CASSLGLAGGWNEQFF
TRBV2	TRBD1	.	TRBJ2-2	TGTGCCAGCAGCGGAACAGGGGCCGGGGAGCTGTTTTTT	CASSGTGAGELFF
TRBV19	TRBD1	.	TRBJ2-2	TGTGCCAGTAGCAGACAGGGTTGGCCCGGGGAGCTGTTTTTT	CASSRQGWPGELFF
TRBV11-2	.	.	TRBJ1-4	TGTGCCAGCAGTTACGACAGGTCCGGAAAACTGTTTTTT	CASSYDRSGKLFF
TRBV7-3	TRBD1	.	TRBJ2-6	TGTGCCAGCAGCTCGACAGGGGCTGGGGCCAACGTCCTGACTTTC	CASSSTGAGANVLTF
TRBV15	.	.	TRBJ2-7	TGTGCCACCAGCAGAGAGGGCGCAGGGAGGCCCTACGAGCAGTACTTC	CATSREGAGRPYEQYF
TRBV5-1	.	.	TRBJ1-1	TGCGCCAGCAGCTTGGCCGGAGGGTGGAGCACTGAAGCTTTCTTT	CASSLAGGWSTEAFF
TRBV5-1	.	.	TRBJ1-1	TGCGCCAGCAGCCCGGGTGGAGGAACGAACACTGAAGCTTTCTTT	CASSPGGGTNTEAFF
TRBV7-6	.	.	TRBJ2-1	TGTGCCAGCAGCTATGGACAGCAATACGAGCAGTTCTTC	CASSYGQQYEQFF
TRBV3-1/TRBV3-2	.	.	TRBJ1-6	TGTGCCAGCAGCGCGAGCTCCTATAATTCACCCCTCCACTTT	CASSASSYNSPLHF
TRBV7-3	TRBD2	.	TRBJ2-1	TGTGCCAGCAGCTACGGACTAGCGGTTCACAATGAGCAGTTCTTC	CASSYGLAVHNEQFF
TRBV6-1	.	once	TRBJ1-6	TGTGCCAGCAGTGAATTGCTAGGGGCAGGGAAAGGGTCCTATAATTCACCCCTCCACTTT	CASSELLGAGKGSYNSPLHF
TRBV11-2	TRBD2	.	TRBJ2-2	TGTGCCAGCAGCCCACGGCGGGGGGCGAACACCGGGGAGCTGTTTTTT	CASSPRRGANTGELFF
TRBV12-3/TRBV12-4	.	.	TRBJ2-7	TGTGCCAGCAGTAGGGAGGACGAGCAGTACTTC	CASSREDEQYF
TRBV2	TRBD1	few	TRBJ1-5	TGTGCCAGCAGCCCTGCGGGACAGGGTCAGCCCCAGCATTTT	CASSPAGQGQPQHF
TRBV2	TRBD2	.	TRBJ2-3	TGTGCCAGCACTCCCCGAGGCGGGGGGACAGATACGCAGTATTTT	CASTPRGGGTDTQYF
TRBV3-1/TRBV3-2	TRBD1	once	TRBJ2-1	TGTGCCAGCAGCCAAGTTGCAGGGGGCGATTACAATGAGCAGTTCTTC	CASSQVAGGDYNEQFF
TRBV18	TRBD1	.	TRBJ1-3	TGTGCCAGCTCAGAGGGACAGGGGCTTACTGGAAACACCATATATTTT	CASSEGQGLTGNTIYF
TRBV7-9	.	.	TRBJ2-2	TGTGCCAGCAGCCAACCCATATCGGGCGGGGAGCTGTTTTTT	CASSQPISGGELFF
TRBV25-1	TRBD2	once	TRBJ2-2	TGTGCCAGCACTAGCGGGGGCAGGGAGGAGCTGTTTTTT	CASTSGGREELFF
TRBV29-1	.	few	TRBJ1-1	TGCAGCGTACGTAGAGGTGAAGCTTTCTTT	CSVRRGEAFF